The source of this T cell receptor (beta chain) is a study of regulatory dendritic cells for organ transplantation. Method: immunoSEQ multiplex PCR; TCRdb's copy keeps in-frame clones and lacks some. The profile shows 8,000 or so clones, roughly 64% of them singletons. CFSE-labeled sorted T cells met regulatory or mature dendritic cells for 5 to 6 days. CD4+ or CD8+ T cells were sorted as naive CD45RA+ or memory CD45RO+. This clone showed up just a few times. The antigen is unknown. The TCR sequence derives from a human donor in good health. The sequencing input was memory CD4+ T cells from blood cultured with dendritic cells. Indicated subset: CD45RO+ memory T cells.

CDR3 residues: CASRVPRGTEAFF. For the CDR3, the DNA is TGCGCCAGCAGAGTGCCCCGAGGGACTGAAGCTTTCTTT. The rearrangement joins TRBV10-1 to TRBJ1-1; unclear D gene. The V and J ends lost 6 bases and 5 bases respectively, with 13 bases between them. Germline values: CDR1 WNHNN, CDR2 SYGVQD (reference sequence). This CDR3 has 13 residues.